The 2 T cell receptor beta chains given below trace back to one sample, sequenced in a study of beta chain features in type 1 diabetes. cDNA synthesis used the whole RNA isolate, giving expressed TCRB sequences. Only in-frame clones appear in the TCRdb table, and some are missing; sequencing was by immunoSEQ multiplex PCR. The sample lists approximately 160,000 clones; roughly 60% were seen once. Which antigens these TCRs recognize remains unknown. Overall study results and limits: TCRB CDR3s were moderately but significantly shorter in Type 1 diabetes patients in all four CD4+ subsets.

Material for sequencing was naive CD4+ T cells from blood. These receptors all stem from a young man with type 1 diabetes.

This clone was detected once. The CDR3 sequence: CASSEYNTRQGGYEQYF. The CDR3 coding sequence is TGTGCCAGCAGTGAATATAATACCAGACAGGGGGGCTACGAGCAGTACTTC. The V and J genes are TRBV25-1 and TRBJ2-7; the match to TRBD1 covers 9 bases. The germline V gene encodes CDR1 MGHDK and CDR2 SYGVNS. The CDR3 totals 17 residues. J lost 3 bases, V lost 0 bases, and 9 bases had no gene match.

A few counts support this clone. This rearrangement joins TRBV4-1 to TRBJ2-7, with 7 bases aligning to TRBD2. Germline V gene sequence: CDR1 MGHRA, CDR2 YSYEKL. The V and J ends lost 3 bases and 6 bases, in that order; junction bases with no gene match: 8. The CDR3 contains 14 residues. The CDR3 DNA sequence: TGCGCCAGCAGCCAGGGAGGGGTTTCGGGCGAGCAGTACTTC. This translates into CASSQGGVSGEQYF.